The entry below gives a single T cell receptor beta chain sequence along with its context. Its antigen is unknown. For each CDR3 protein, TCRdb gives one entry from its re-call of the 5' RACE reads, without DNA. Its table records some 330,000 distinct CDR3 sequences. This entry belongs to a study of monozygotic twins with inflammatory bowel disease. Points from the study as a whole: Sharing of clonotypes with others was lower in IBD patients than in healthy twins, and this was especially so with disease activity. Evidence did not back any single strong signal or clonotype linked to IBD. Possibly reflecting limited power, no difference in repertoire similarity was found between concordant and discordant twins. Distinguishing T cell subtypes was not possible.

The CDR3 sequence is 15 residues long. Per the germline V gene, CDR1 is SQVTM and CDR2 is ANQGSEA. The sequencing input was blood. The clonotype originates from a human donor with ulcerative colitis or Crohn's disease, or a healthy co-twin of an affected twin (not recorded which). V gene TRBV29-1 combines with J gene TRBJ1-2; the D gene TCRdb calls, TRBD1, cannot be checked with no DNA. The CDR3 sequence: CSVAQMHRLNYGYTF.